The 17 T cell receptor beta chains below come from one sample, sequenced in a study of blood T cell repertoires in COVID-19. Sequenced by immunoSEQ multiplex PCR; TCRdb stores in-frame clones only, minus some. This table holds roughly 60,000 clones, about 80% found once. The sequenced sample consisted of peripheral blood. The receptors were sampled from a man at least 80 years old with COVID-19, enrolled during active disease.

The V and J genes are TRBV5-1 and TRBJ1-5; 9 bases fit TRBD1. The CDR3 is 14 amino acids. Germline CDR1 reads SGHRS; CDR2 reads YFSETQ. V was pared by 4 bases and J by 6 bases, with 5 bases of the junction left unmatched. The CDR3 spells CASSPTGGFQPQHF. CDR3 bases: TGCGCCAGCAGCCCAACAGGGGGCTTTCAGCCCCAGCATTTT.

This sequence joins TRBV9 and TRBJ1-1; D is ambiguous. Germline CDR1 is SGDLS and CDR2 is YYNGEE. V was trimmed by 4 bases and J by 0 bases, leaving 10 bases between them. This CDR3 has 14 residues. The CDR3 bases are TGTGCCAGCAGCCCCGACGGGATGAACACTGAAGCTTTCTTT. Translated: CASSPDGMNTEAFF. The full variable domain, with the rest looked up from reference TRBV9 and TRBJ1-1, is DSGVTQTPKHLITATGQRVTLRCSPRSGDLSVYWYQQSLDQGLQFLIQYYNGEERAKGNILERFSAQQFPDLHSELNLSSLELGDSALYFCASSPDGMNTEAFFGQGTRLTVV.

The V and J genes are TRBV18 and TRBJ1-2; TRBD1 matches 8 bases. The ends lost 3 bases at V and 0 bases at J; junction bases unmatched: 3. Germline CDR1 reads KGHSH; CDR2 reads LQKENI. This CDR3 has 15 amino acids. The CDR3 sequence is CASSPDRGSNYGYTF. Written as DNA, the CDR3 is TGTGCCAGCTCACCTGACAGGGGATCTAACTATGGCTACACCTTC.

The gene calls are TRBV19 and TRBJ1-3, with D unclear. The germline V and J ends were trimmed by 3 bases and 8 bases, with 8 bases remaining between them. Per germline, CDR1 LNHDA and CDR2 SQIVND (reference sequence). This CDR3 spans 12 amino acids. The CDR3: CASSMRRDTIYF. CDR3 DNA: TGTGCCAGTAGTATGCGGAGGGACACCATATATTTT.

The chain employs TRBV7-8 and TRBJ1-2, with 8 bases aligning to TRBD1. The CDR3 has 15 residues. V was pared by 5 bases and J by 2 bases, with 7 bases of the junction left unmatched. CDR1 and CDR2 from the germline V gene are SGHVS and FQNEAQ. The CDR3 DNA reads as TGTGCCAGCAGCCAGAGGGGACAGGTGAACTATGGCTACACCTTC. The encoded protein is CASSQRGQVNYGYTF.

This clone has a single count. The rearrangement uses TRBV4-1 and TRBJ2-3, with unresolved D. V was cut by 0 bases and J by 2 bases, with 12 bases left in between. Germline V CDR1 and CDR2: MGHRA, YSYEKL. This CDR3 region has 16 residues. The CDR3 spells CASSQERSSSTDTQYF. CDR3 sequence (DNA): TGCGCCAGCAGCCAAGAGAGATCGTCCTCCACAGATACGCAGTATTTT.

V is TRBV3-1 (or the pseudogene TRBV3-2) and J is TRBJ1-4; tentative D call: TRBD1 (6 bases). V shed 5 bases and J shed 4 bases, with 14 bases lying between them. This CDR3 has 15 residues. CDR1 and CDR2 (germline): LGHDT, YNNKEL (reference sequence). The CDR3 nucleotides read TGTGCCAGCAGCTCCGCCAGGGGCCGTAATGAAAAACTGTTTTTT. Amino acid sequence: CASSSARGRNEKLFF.

Written as DNA, the CDR3 is TGTGCCGGCCGGAGAGCTCCCTCCCAAGAGACCCAGTACTTC. Its protein is CAGRRAPSQETQYF. The J gene is TRBJ2-5, the V gene TRBV6-5; no firm D call. From germline, CDR1 is MNHEY and CDR2 SVGAGI. Trimming stripped 11 bases from V and 1 base from J, with 17 bases between. The CDR3 has 14 amino acids.

The chain employs TRBV24-1 and TRBJ1-5; 8 bases agree with TRBD1. The length of the CDR3 is 14 residues. V trimming: 3 bases; J trimming: 11 bases; junction bases outside the gene matches: 8. Germline CDR1 KGHDR, CDR2 SFDVKD. This CDR3 is CATSDGQGSRAQHF. Here the CDR3 DNA reads TGTGCCACCAGTGATGGACAGGGATCAAGGGCCCAGCATTTT.

The CDR3, as DNA: TGCGCCAGCAGTGAGCATATAAGCGGTGGCTACACCTTC. Its translation is CASSEHISGGYTF. This chain uses TRBV10-1 with TRBJ1-2, with unresolved D. V was shortened by 2 bases and J by 7 bases, with 11 bases between the two germline ends. In germline, CDR1 is WNHNN, CDR2 SYGVQD (reference sequence). The CDR3 spans 13 residues.

The chain recombines TRBV27 with TRBJ2-3; 7 positions agree with TRBD2. This CDR3 comprises 14 residues. Germline V gene data show CDR1 as MNHEY and CDR2 as SMNVEV (reference sequence). The V and J ends lost 6 bases and 9 bases, in that order; junction bases with no gene match: 12. DNA of the CDR3: TGTGCCAGCAGGCGGGGAGGGTCAGAAAAAACGCAGTATTTT. Residues: CASRRGGSEKTQYF.

The chain combines TRBV6-2 or TRBV6-3 with TRBJ1-1, with TRBD1 as a possible D gene (6 bases). CDR3 length: 16 amino acids. Germline CDR1 is MNHEY and CDR2 is SVGEGT. Trimming cost V 4 bases and J 9 bases, with 24 bases left between them. CDR3 amino acids: CASSWRKPGQMGQAFF. CDR3 coding DNA: TGTGCCAGCAGTTGGAGAAAACCGGGACAAATGGGCCAAGCTTTCTTT.

The rearrangement joins TRBV19 to TRBJ2-6; weak D call: TRBD1 (5 bases). Germline CDR1 is LNHDA and CDR2 is SQIVND (reference sequence). Trimming removed 0 bases from V and 2 bases from J, with 11 bases in between. The CDR3 runs 17 residues. For the CDR3, the DNA is TGTGCCAGTAGTATAGAAATCAGGGCACCTGGGGCCAACGTCCTGACTTTC. This codes for CASSIEIRAPGANVLTF.

The rearrangement uses TRBV30 and TRBJ2-3; 7 bases match TRBD1. V trimming: 1 base; J trimming: 4 bases; junction bases outside the gene matches: 2. Germline assignment: CDR1 GTSNPN and CDR2 SVGIG (reference sequence). The CDR3 totals 13 residues. The CDR3 sequence: CAWSGQGADTQYF. CDR3 nucleotide sequence: TGTGCCTGGAGTGGGCAGGGGGCAGATACGCAGTATTTT.

The chain is built from TRBV27 and TRBJ2-5; 12 bases agree with TRBD2. Losses at the gene ends were 2 bases for V and 5 bases for J; bases not matched to a gene: 6. Germline V gives CDR1 MNHEY, CDR2 SMNVEV (reference sequence). The CDR3 contains 16 residues. The CDR3 here is CASSLLAGGFTETQYF. CDR3 coding DNA: TGTGCCAGCAGTTTACTAGCGGGAGGGTTTACGGAGACCCAGTACTTC.

The V and J genes are TRBV29-1 and TRBJ1-1, with 9 bases lining up with TRBD1. CDR1 and CDR2 (germline): SQVTM, ANQGSEA. V gave up 8 bases and J gave up 10 bases; unmatched junction bases: 14. There are 13 residues in the CDR3. The CDR3: CSLTLQGASGAFF. DNA of the CDR3: TGCAGCCTGACCTTACAGGGGGCATCGGGAGCTTTCTTT.

This chain uses TRBV7-6 with TRBJ2-5, with 9 bases lining up with TRBD1. Germline V CDR1 and CDR2: SGHVS, FNYEAQ. The V segment lost 2 bases and the J segment 2 bases; nucleotides outside the gene matches: 3. The CDR3 covers 15 residues. Written as DNA, the CDR3 is TGTGCCAGCAGCTTACGACAGGGGGGTCAAGAGACCCAGTACTTC. Translation gives CASSLRQGGQETQYF.